The present T cell receptor (beta chain) was sequenced within a study of OX40 agonist ivuxolimab in advanced cancers. About the study: A partial response was reached by three patients: one with hepatocellular carcinoma and two with cutaneous melanoma.

CDR1 SGHTA and CDR2 FQGTGA come from the germline V gene. The CDR3 is 13 amino acids. The V end was cut by 5 bases, the J end by 1 base, with 9 bases between. Only in-frame clones appear in the TCRdb table, and some are missing; sequencing was by immunoSEQ multiplex PCR. The top ten hold approximately 7% of the sample, which has about 74,000 clones, roughly 83% seen once. The sequence derives from an adult with an advanced solid tumor such as melanoma, head and neck, liver or kidney cancer. The V call is TRBV7-3, the J call TRBJ2-7; D unclear. The sample was CD4+ or CD8+ T cells sorted from blood, taken in a trial of the OX40 agonist ivuxolimab. The CDR3 loop is CASSETFSYEQYF. CDR3 bases: TGTGCCAGCAGCGAAACGTTTTCCTACGAGCAGTACTTC.